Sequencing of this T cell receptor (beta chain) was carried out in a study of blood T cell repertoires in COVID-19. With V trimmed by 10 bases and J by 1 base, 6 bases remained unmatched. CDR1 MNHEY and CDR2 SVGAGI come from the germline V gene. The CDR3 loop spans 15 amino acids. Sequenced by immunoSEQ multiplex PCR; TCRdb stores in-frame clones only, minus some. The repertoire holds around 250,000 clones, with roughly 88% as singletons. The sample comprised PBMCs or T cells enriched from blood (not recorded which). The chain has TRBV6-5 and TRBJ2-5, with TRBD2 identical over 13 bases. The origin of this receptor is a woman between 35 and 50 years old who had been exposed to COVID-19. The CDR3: CATPRLAGGQETQYF. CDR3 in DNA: TGTGCCACCCCTAGACTAGCGGGGGGCCAAGAGACCCAGTACTTC.